Listed below are T cell receptor beta chains from one sample, sequenced in a study of blood T cell repertoires in COVID-19. Profiling relied on immunoSEQ multiplex PCR, and the TCRdb table lists in-frame clones only, not all of them. The table has some 140,000 clones, around four fifths seen once. The sample comprised PBMCs or T cells enriched from blood (not recorded which). The receptors originated from a man aged 35 to 55 with acute COVID-19. CDR3s include the opening cysteine and the closing phenylalanine or tryptophan. Fields, in order: V gene, J gene, D gene, CDR3 protein, CDR3 DNA. The D gene is left open where the match is weak.

TRBV7-2	TRBJ2-1	TRBD2	CASSPGTSGYNEQFF	TGTGCCAGCAGCCCCGGGACTAGCGGGTACAATGAGCAGTTCTTC
TRBV3-1/TRBV3-2	TRBJ1-3	NA	CASSREGGNTIYF	TGTGCCAGCAGCCGCGAGGGGGGGAACACCATATATTTT
TRBV10-3	TRBJ2-7	NA	CATSPAYEQYF	TGTGCCACCAGCCCCGCCTACGAGCAGTACTTC
TRBV7-3	TRBJ1-2	NA	CASSLAGTYGYTF	TGTGCCAGCAGCTTGGCGGGGACCTATGGCTACACCTTC
TRBV11-3	TRBJ2-2	TRBD2	CASSPGGTGELFF	TGTGCCAGCAGCCCGGGAGGGACCGGGGAGCTGTTTTTT
TRBV7-3	TRBJ2-1	NA	CASSLNLYNEQFF	TGTGCCAGCAGCTTAAATCTCTACAATGAGCAGTTCTTC
TRBV7-3	TRBJ2-2	TRBD2	CASSFRGDLNTGELFF	TGTGCCAGCAGCTTTCGGGGGGACTTGAACACCGGGGAGCTGTTTTTT
TRBV5-1	TRBJ2-2	NA	CASRTGTINTGELFF	TGCGCCAGCAGAACCGGGACAATAAACACCGGGGAGCTGTTTTTT
TRBV7-3	TRBJ2-1	TRBD2	CASSLGLADYNEQFF	TGTGCCAGCAGCTTAGGACTAGCGGATTACAATGAGCAGTTCTTC
TRBV27	TRBJ2-5	NA	CASSFLDSQETQYF	TGTGCCAGCAGTTTTCTGGACAGCCAGGAGACCCAGTACTTC
TRBV19	TRBJ2-5	TRBD1	CASSPDRGWEETQYF	TGTGCCAGTAGTCCGGACAGGGGGTGGGAAGAGACCCAGTACTTC
TRBV18	TRBJ1-2	NA	CASSVDKRGYTF	TGTGCCAGCTCCGTGGACAAACGAGGCTACACCTTC
TRBV25-1	TRBJ1-5	TRBD1	CASRRGGEGQPQHF	TGTGCCAGCAGAAGAGGGGGCGAAGGTCAGCCCCAGCATTTT
TRBV6-5	TRBJ1-6	TRBD1	CASSYGGQGYNSPLHF	TGTGCCAGCAGTTACGGCGGACAGGGCTATAATTCACCCCTCCACTTT
TRBV7-3	TRBJ2-2	NA	CASSTQGTGELFF	TGTGCCAGCAGCACGCAGGGAACCGGGGAGCTGTTTTTT
TRBV7-3	TRBJ2-1	TRBD2	CASSLGLAGHNEQFF	TGTGCCAGCAGCTTAGGACTAGCGGGGCACAATGAGCAGTTCTTC